The subject of this entry is one T cell receptor (beta chain). This sample stems from a study of cytomegalovirus exposure and HLA in healthy donors. Overall study: Across 300 to 400 genotyped donors, 81% landed in the Caucasian-associated ancestry cluster.

The V gene's germline CDR1 is MNHEY and CDR2 SMNVEV (reference sequence). This CDR3 contains 16 residues. Trimming took off 0 bases at V and 5 bases at J, with 16 bases between the two ends. Primers: 60 Vbeta forward and 13 Jbeta reverse. The repertoire was sequenced with immunoSEQ multiplex PCR; TCRdb's copy has only in-frame clones and lacks some. The sample lists more than 140,000 clones; 55% to 70% were seen once. Unrecorded immune exposures were likely, despite nominal health at sampling. Sequencing was carried out using PBMCs. The origin of this receptor is a woman aged 25 to 39 in good health and CMV-seropositive. The V gene is TRBV27, the J gene TRBJ1-2; D may be TRBD1 (5 bases). DNA of the CDR3: TGTGCCAGCAGTTTATCGTTCGGGTTGGGGCTATATGGCTACACCTTC. It yields the protein CASSLSFGLGLYGYTF.